Reported below is one T cell receptor beta chain. Its antigen is still unknown. PCR was performed using 60 Vbeta and 13 Jbeta primers. Sequencing used immunoSEQ multiplex PCR; TCRdb keeps in-frame clones, though not all of them. There are around 170,000 clones in the sample; approximately 78% occur only once, and around 0.75% lies in the top ten. The data stem from a study of cytomegalovirus exposure and HLA in healthy donors. Study summary: Genotyping of 398 donors showed that roughly 83% belonged to the Caucasian-associated ancestry cluster. Study-wide results and caveats: Accurate prediction of HLA-A and HLA-B alleles (for most subjects) was reportedly achieved from TCR beta sequences. Investigators reported under 200 TCR beta chains as tied to cytomegalovirus.

The receptor's source is a woman under 30 in good health and CMV-seronegative. Input material: PBMCs.

As DNA, the CDR3 is TGTGCCAGCAGCTTAGAACCGGTGACAGGGGGAGATACGCAGTATTTT. Its translation is CASSLEPVTGGDTQYF. The V call is TRBV7-6, the J call TRBJ2-3; TRBD1 matches at 9 bases. Germline CDR1 reads SGHVS; CDR2 reads FNYEAQ. This CDR3 region has 16 residues. V shed 1 base and J 5 bases; nucleotides not matched to a gene: 7.